The rows below give T cell receptor beta chains drawn from one sample of a study of blood T cell repertoires in COVID-19. TCRdb keeps only in-frame clones here, not all; method: immunoSEQ multiplex PCR. The sample holds about 110,000 clones, just under 90% seen once. Sequencing was carried out using peripheral blood. The receptors here all came from a human donor in a cohort sampled during active COVID-19. Both conserved end residues are part of each CDR3. Each record gives: CDR3 length, clone size, V gene, J gene, CDR3 protein. A row's size may be missing; if present it is once, few, many or a size class.

13	.	TRBV7-3	TRBJ1-1	CASSLQGNTEAFF
13	.	TRBV7-3	TRBJ2-3	CASSRDYTDTQYF
10	.	TRBV28	TRBJ1-1	CASRQAEAFF
13	.	TRBV28	TRBJ2-7	CASSFVGAYEQYF
16	.	TRBV5-4	TRBJ1-4	CASSFKGLRGNEKLFF
15	.	TRBV30	TRBJ2-2	CAWSRQGACTGELFF
14	once	TRBV6-5	TRBJ1-1	CASSYKGDSVEAFF
14	.	TRBV6-4	TRBJ1-1	CASSPDRGHSEAFF
13	.	TRBV24-1	TRBJ2-3	CATGRDREDTQYF
15	.	TRBV10-3	TRBJ2-2	CAIRGTGTNTGELFF
13	.	TRBV19	TRBJ1-6	CASRDRRNSPLHF
18	.	TRBV5-1	TRBJ1-1	CASSLYGPTGGFDTEAFF
18	.	TRBV7-3	TRBJ2-3	CASPPGLADLREGDTQYF
15	.	TRBV7-9	TRBJ1-2	CASSSDRGRSYGYTF
15	.	TRBV7-3	TRBJ1-3	CASSLAGGGGNTIYF
14	.	TRBV27	TRBJ2-7	CASSAGTGIYEQYF
15	.	TRBV19	TRBJ1-3	CATTAGVSSGNTIYF
15	.	TRBV18	TRBJ1-3	CASSPLRAPGNTIYF
16	.	TRBV19	TRBJ2-7	CASTRSTSTPSYEQYF
11	.	TRBV20-1	TRBJ2-7	CSARRSYEQYF
14	.	TRBV24-1	TRBJ1-1	CATSVGGSNTEAFF
16	.	TRBV7-6	TRBJ1-5	CASSSEQGALDQPQHF
18	.	TRBV4-2	TRBJ2-5	CASSQDLGTSGFQETQYF
16	.	TRBV11-3	TRBJ2-1	CASTPSGLSSYNEQFF
15	few	TRBV5-4	TRBJ1-2	CASSLGGQNNYGYTF
16	.	TRBV25-1	TRBJ2-6	CASSESVYSGANVLTF
15	.	TRBV7-8	TRBJ2-1	CASSQSGSSYNEQFF